The rows below give T cell receptor beta chains drawn from one sample of a study of PD-L1 blockade in urothelial cancer. The table came from immunoSEQ multiplex PCR; TCRdb's copy has only in-frame clones and leaves some out. Found here are some 52,000 clones, roughly four fifths of them singletons; the top ten hold roughly 3.9%. The sequenced sample was PBMCs, obtained around atezolizumab (anti-PD-L1) treatment. These receptor sequences come from a man aged 70 or older with urothelial cancer. The CDR3 runs from the conserved cysteine through the conserved F or W. The D gene is left open where the match is weak. Not every row has a clone size; where given, it reads once, few, many or a size class.

>TRBD1|TRBJ1-1|.|TRBV2
CASSFARQGSNTEAFF
TGTGCCAGCAGTTTTGCCCGACAGGGATCGAACACTGAAGCTTTCTTT
>TRBD1|TRBJ1-5|.|TRBV6-6
CASSPRTGGNQPQHF
TGTGCCAGCAGTCCCCGGACAGGGGGCAATCAGCCCCAGCATTTT
>TRBD1|TRBJ2-1|many|TRBV11-2
CASRPGQAYNEQFF
TGTGCCAGCCGCCCGGGACAGGCTTACAATGAGCAGTTCTTC
>TRBD1|TRBJ1-2|.|TRBV19
CASRFSGQGGYGYTF
TGTGCCAGTAGGTTTTCAGGACAGGGTGGCTATGGCTACACCTTC
>TRBD1|TRBJ2-7|.|TRBV28
CASSLWGQGRHEQYF
TGTGCCAGCAGTTTATGGGGACAGGGAAGGCACGAGCAGTACTTC
>TRBD2|TRBJ2-1|few|TRBV5-1
CASSLDTSGDAGRVNEQFF
TGCGCCAGCAGCTTGGATACTAGCGGGGACGCAGGGAGGGTCAATGAGCAGTTCTTC
>.|TRBJ2-3|.|TRBV7-9
CASSLNTQYF
TGTGCCAGCAGCCTAAATACGCAGTATTTT
>.|TRBJ1-1|.|TRBV5-1
CASSLGLLEGTEAFF
TGCGCCAGCAGCTTGGGTCTCCTCGAGGGCACTGAAGCTTTCTTT
>.|TRBJ1-5|.|TRBV18
CASSPNAQEPQHF
TGTGCCAGCTCACCGAACGCGCAGGAGCCCCAGCATTTT
>TRBD1|TRBJ1-4|medium-sized|TRBV5-4
CASSQGQGQGNEKLFF
TGTGCCAGCAGCCAAGGACAGGGGCAGGGTAATGAAAAACTGTTTTTT
>TRBD1|TRBJ1-1|.|TRBV5-4
CASSLTGGLGAFF
TGTGCCAGCAGCTTGACAGGGGGCTTGGGCGCTTTCTTT
>TRBD2|TRBJ2-1|.|TRBV9
CASSVRGGSENEQFF
TGTGCCAGCAGCGTACGTGGCGGGAGTGAGAATGAGCAGTTCTTC
>TRBD2|TRBJ2-7|.|TRBV7-2
CASSLGGGPYEQYF
TGTGCCAGCAGCTTAGGCGGGGGGCCCTACGAGCAGTACTTC
>TRBD1|TRBJ2-1|.|TRBV7-6
CASSPRTGPYNEQFF
TGTGCCAGCAGCCCACGGACAGGGCCCTACAATGAGCAGTTCTTC
>.|TRBJ2-3|few|TRBV5-1
CASSLDSPTDTQYF
TGCGCCAGCAGCTTGGACAGCCCTACAGATACGCAGTATTTT
>.|TRBJ2-3|.|TRBV5-5
CASSLRASSPDTQYF
TGTGCCAGCAGCCTCCGGGCTTCTAGCCCAGATACGCAGTATTTT
>.|TRBJ2-3|.|TRBV7-9
CASSSNRAFGTDTQYF
TGTGCCAGCAGTTCCAACAGAGCATTTGGCACAGATACGCAGTATTTT